This T cell receptor (beta chain) derives from a study of cytomegalovirus exposure and HLA in healthy donors. CDR1 is SSHAT and CDR2 is FNYEAQ in the germline V gene (reference sequence). CDR3 size: 15 residues. The PCR used 60 Vbeta and 13 Jbeta primers. Source study methods: Tens of millions of unique TCR beta chains, about 11 million of them shared, were counted by a later analysis. Produced via immunoSEQ multiplex PCR; TCRdb's table is partial and in-frame only. That table gives V, J and clone size, and the DNA gave D and trimming. The table has some 150,000 clones, roughly 81% seen once. Regarding the study as a whole: An assumption of roughly uniform sequencing depth across donors underlay the presence/absence analyses. Sequencing likely caused a cluster of highly shared sequence variants. Earlier analysis yielded a pattern in which most TCR beta V segments were productive about 87% or about 30% of the time.

With respect to this clone: Its antigen is undetermined. A junction boundary mismatches the germline segment, possibly from a read error.

Sequenced material: PBMCs. The receptor was derived from a woman in her late teens or twenties in good health and CMV-seronegative. V is TRBV7-7 and J is TRBJ2-1, with a weak D call TRBD2 (6 bases). The CDR3 spells CASSLDSGPMDEQFF. For the CDR3, the DNA is TGTGCTAGCAGCTTAGATAGCGGCCCTATGGATGAGCAGTTCTTC.